The entry below describes one T cell receptor beta chain. Clones were sequenced by immunoSEQ multiplex PCR, and TCRdb holds only the in-frame ones, with some missing. This sample carries approximately 90,000 clones, about 74% of them seen once, and the ten largest clones take roughly 45%. The entry originates in a study of blood T cell repertoires in COVID-19. Study details: Acute-phase and convalescent COVID-19 samples originated in the United States, Italy and Spain. PBMCs, B-cell-depleted T cells, or T cells provided the cDNA or gDNA that made up the material.

The germline V gene encodes CDR1 LNHDA and CDR2 SQIVND (reference sequence). The CDR3 has 14 amino acids. The V gene lost 11 bases and the J gene lost 3 bases, with 17 bases spanning the gap. Sequenced input: peripheral blood. The chain recombines TRBV19 with TRBJ1-5; tentative D call: TRBD1 (5 bases). This clonotype was obtained from a human donor in a cohort sampled during active COVID-19. The DNA of the CDR3 is TGTGCCTCAACCGACCGACAGATCAATCAGCCCCAGCATTTT. Residues: CASTDRQINQPQHF.